This TCR beta chain was profiled in a study of blood T cell repertoires in COVID-19. In the study overall: The United States, Italy and Spain were the sources of the acute and convalescent COVID-19 samples. PBMCs, B-cell-depleted T cells, or T cells were the source of the cDNA or gDNA that made up the material.

Profiled with immunoSEQ multiplex PCR; TCRdb holds only in-frame clones, not every one. The table lists more than 80,000 clones, 80% to 90% of them singletons. The junction had 11 bases not matched to a gene; V was cut back by 10 bases and J by 2 bases. The CDR3 runs 14 residues. From germline, CDR1 is SGHNT and CDR2 YYREEE (reference sequence). The receptor was isolated from a man older than 75 with acute or convalescent COVID-19. J is TRBJ2-5 and V is TRBV5-4, with 7 bases that match TRBD2. Sequences were obtained from peripheral blood. CDR3 loop: CACGSGGSQETQYF. CDR3 sequence (DNA): TGTGCCTGTGGTTCGGGCGGGAGTCAAGAGACCCAGTACTTC. Looking up the rest from reference TRBV5-4 and TRBJ2-5 gives the full variable domain: ETGVTQSPTHLIKTRGQQVTLRCSSQSGHNTVSWYQQALGQGPQFIFQYYREEENGRGNFPPRFSGLQFPNYSSELNVNALELDDSALYLCACGSGGSQETQYFGPGTRLLVL.